The rows below give T cell receptor beta chains drawn from one sample of a study of PD-L1 blockade in urothelial cancer. Assay used: immunoSEQ multiplex PCR; TCRdb lists only in-frame clones, some missing. The sample consists of about 50,000 clones, 70% to 85% of them appearing once. The source material was PBMCs, sampled around atezolizumab (anti-PD-L1) treatment. The origin of the receptors is a man in his 70s with urothelial cancer. Each CDR3 is given with its conserved first and last residue. D genes are given only for firm matches. Rows give clone size only sometimes, using once, few, many, or a class for an expanded clone.

j_call clone_size v_call d_call cdr3_aa cdr3_nt
TRBJ1-1 . TRBV4-3 . CASKSRRVGNTEAFF TGCGCCAGCAAAAGCAGGCGAGTCGGGAACACTGAAGCTTTCTTT
TRBJ2-1 . TRBV7-3 TRBD2 CASSRAGGVTEQFF TGTGCCAGCAGCCGAGCGGGGGGGGTCACTGAGCAGTTCTTC
TRBJ1-4 . TRBV4-2 . CASSQAKGQLTEKLFF TGTGCCAGCAGCCAAGCAAAGGGGCAGCTGACGGAAAAACTGTTTTTT
TRBJ2-6 . TRBV5-1 . CASSLETSGANVLTF TGCGCCAGCAGCTTGGAAACTTCTGGGGCCAACGTCCTGACTTTC
TRBJ2-3 . TRBV4-3 . CASSQEWRGRTDTQYF TGCGCCAGCAGCCAAGAATGGAGAGGGCGCACAGATACGCAGTATTTT
TRBJ2-1 few TRBV7-2 TRBD1 CASSTRQGQYNEQFF TGTGCCAGCAGCACGAGACAGGGACAATACAATGAGCAGTTCTTC
TRBJ2-5 . TRBV19 TRBD1 CASSMGQGSVTQYF TGTGCCAGTAGTATGGGACAGGGATCTGTGACCCAGTACTTC
TRBJ2-3 once TRBV19 . CASRVAGDTQYF TGTGCCAGTAGGGTCGCAGGAGATACGCAGTATTTT
TRBJ1-2 many TRBV11-2 . CASSVDRTRGYTF TGTGCCAGCAGCGTCGACAGGACGAGAGGCTACACCTTC
TRBJ2-7 . TRBV7-9 . CASSFDRLSYEQYF TGTGCCAGCAGCTTCGACAGGCTCTCCTACGAGCAGTACTTC
TRBJ2-1 . TRBV7-9 . CASSPEGPFEQFF TGTGCCAGCAGCCCCGAGGGCCCGTTCGAGCAGTTCTTC